This TCR beta chain was documented in a study of cytomegalovirus exposure and HLA in healthy donors. General study points: A later examination showed that TCR association rates differed by HLA locus, with DRB1 most and HLA-C fewest. For most subjects, TCR beta sequences were reported to predict HLA-A and HLA-B alleles with accuracy. Upon later analysis, HLA-associated TCR beta chains proved more clonally expanded than other, equally common chains.

Primers for the PCR totalled 60 Vbeta and 13 Jbeta. In the original analysis: Approximately 86 million unique TCR beta chains, 9 million to 11 million shared, were counted in a later analysis. The assay was immunoSEQ multiplex PCR, and TCRdb's table has in-frame clones only and misses some. For V, J and clone size, that table is used; D and trimming come from the DNA. Altogether about 150,000 clones are present, over 60% being singletons, with the ten largest covering around 2.2%. Comment on this clone: Antigen: not known.

This TCR derives from a man in his forties or fifties in good health and CMV-seronegative. Sample: PBMCs.

CDR3 DNA sequence: TGCGCCAGCAGCACTGGACAGAACACAGATACGCAGTATTTT. This gives the protein CASSTGQNTDTQYF. V usage is TRBV5-1 and J usage is TRBJ2-3, with TRBD1 as a possible D gene (6 bases). The CDR3 is made up of 14 amino acids. Germline V gene data show CDR1 as SGHRS and CDR2 as YFSETQ. V was cut by 4 bases and J by 2 bases, with 11 bases left in between.